This is a list of T cell receptor beta chains from one sample in a study of brain T cells in children with intractable seizures. Libraries were prepared by immunoSEQ multiplex PCR; TCRdb keeps only in-frame clonotypes and omits some of them. This sample carries under 400,000 clones, 93% of them seen once, and the ten largest clones take under 7%. The starting material was peripheral blood, obtained about 5 months after surgery. Every receptor here comes from a boy younger than two with tuberous sclerosis and intractable seizures. Each CDR3 is given with its conserved first and last residue. Fields, in order: CDR3 protein, CDR3 DNA, J gene, V gene, D gene, clone size. The D gene is left open where the match is weak. Rows give clone size only sometimes, using once, few, many, or a class for an expanded clone.

CASSLMGRKNTGELFF,TGTGCCAGCAGCTTGATGGGAAGGAAGAACACCGGGGAGCTGTTTTTT,TRBJ2-2,TRBV5-5,-,-
CASSESQSSYEQYF,TGTGCCAGCAGTGAGAGTCAGAGCTCCTACGAGCAGTACTTC,TRBJ2-7,TRBV6-1,-,-
CASSPSRGLAGSSEQFF,TGTGCCAGTAGTCCCTCTCGAGGACTAGCGGGAAGTAGTGAGCAGTTCTTC,TRBJ2-1,TRBV19,TRBD2,-
CASSGSGTSVYPSQETQYF,TGTGCCAGCAGTGGATCTGGGACTAGCGTATATCCCTCTCAGGAGACCCAGTACTTC,TRBJ2-5,TRBV6-6,TRBD2,-
CASSDGGAGRGNTIYF,TGCGCCAGCAGCGACGGGGGGGCAGGACGTGGAAACACCATATATTTT,TRBJ1-3,TRBV5-1,-,-
CSVETDQETQYF,TGCAGCGTTGAGACAGACCAAGAGACCCAGTACTTC,TRBJ2-5,TRBV29-1,-,-
CASSLVLGQGMSTDTQYF,TGTGCCAGCAGCTTAGTACTGGGACAGGGGATGAGCACAGATACGCAGTATTTT,TRBJ2-3,TRBV7-8,TRBD1,once
CASSLSAGEVEQYF,TGTGCCAGCAGTCTTTCGGCGGGAGAGGTCGAGCAGTACTTC,TRBJ2-7,TRBV2,TRBD2,-
CASSLGQGYVETQYF,TGCGCCAGCAGCTTGGGACAGGGGTATGTGGAGACCCAGTACTTC,TRBJ2-5,TRBV5-1,TRBD1,-
CASSLSRPSAYNEQFF,TGTGCCAGCAGTTTATCCCGACCCAGCGCTTACAATGAGCAGTTCTTC,TRBJ2-1,TRBV27,-,-
CASSPGQGAVYEQYF,TGCGCCAGCAGCCCCGGACAGGGGGCTGTCTACGAGCAGTACTTC,TRBJ2-7,TRBV5-1,TRBD1,-
CASSAGRNTEAFF,TGTGCCAGCAGTGCGGGTCGGAACACTGAAGCTTTCTTT,TRBJ1-1,TRBV2,-,-
CASSYPRTSGNEQYF,TGTGCCAGCAGTTACCCCAGGACTAGCGGGAACGAGCAGTACTTC,TRBJ2-7,TRBV28,TRBD2,-
CASSQGQIPGLAGAAPSETQYF,TGTGCCAGCAGCCAAGGTCAAATACCGGGACTAGCGGGAGCGGCTCCGTCAGAGACCCAGTACTTC,TRBJ2-5,TRBV3-1/TRBV3-2,TRBD2,-
CASSILTGLDGYTF,TGTGCCAGCAGTATACTAACAGGGTTGGATGGCTACACCTTC,TRBJ1-2,TRBV6-5,-,-
CATSRGGNYGYTF,TGTGCCACCAGCAGGGGGGGTAACTATGGCTACACCTTC,TRBJ1-2,TRBV15,-,-
CASSMVPGGPTSGANVLTF,TGTGCCAGCAGTATGGTACCAGGGGGCCCCACCTCTGGGGCCAACGTCCTGACTTTC,TRBJ2-6,TRBV7-8,TRBD1,-
CASREMTGLQDGYTF,TGTGCCAGCAGGGAGATGACAGGACTACAGGATGGCTACACCTTC,TRBJ1-2,TRBV2,-,-
CASSFQTNTGELFF,TGTGCCAGCAGCTTCCAGACGAACACCGGGGAGCTGTTTTTT,TRBJ2-2,TRBV3-1/TRBV3-2,-,-
CASSVEGTRGETQYF,TGTGCCAGCAGCGTAGAAGGGACACGGGGTGAGACCCAGTACTTC,TRBJ2-5,TRBV9,-,-
CASSFYSTDTQYF,TGTGCCAGCAGCTTTTACTCCACAGATACGCAGTATTTT,TRBJ2-3,TRBV11-2,-,-
CASSPTGSGANVLTF,TGTGCCAGCAGTCCAACAGGGTCTGGGGCCAACGTCCTGACTTTC,TRBJ2-6,TRBV6-5,-,once
CASTPGSPGEAFF,TGTGCCAGCACCCCGGGCTCTCCGGGGGAAGCTTTCTTT,TRBJ1-1,TRBV12-3/TRBV12-4,-,-
CASSEPGTENTIYF,TGTGCCAGCAGTGAACCCGGGACGGAAAACACCATATATTTT,TRBJ1-3,TRBV6-1,-,-
CASSLVYGTEAFF,TGCGCCAGCAGCTTGGTATACGGCACTGAAGCTTTCTTT,TRBJ1-1,TRBV5-1,-,once
CASTPLGKANYGYTF,TGTGCCAGCACCCCATTGGGCAAAGCTAACTATGGCTACACCTTC,TRBJ1-2,TRBV27,-,-
CASSTSGGYHEQFF,TGTGCCAGCAGCACTAGCGGGGGGTACCATGAGCAGTTCTTC,TRBJ2-1,TRBV2,TRBD2,-
CASSSNPDRGNEQFF,TGTGCCAGCAGCTCCAACCCGGACAGGGGCAATGAGCAGTTCTTC,TRBJ2-1,TRBV11-3,TRBD1,-
CASTTSGGHNEQFF,TGTGCCAGTACGACTAGCGGGGGTCACAATGAGCAGTTCTTC,TRBJ2-1,TRBV9,TRBD2,-
CASSIGDGNEKLFF,TGTGCCAGTAGTATAGGGGACGGTAATGAAAAACTGTTTTTT,TRBJ1-4,TRBV19,-,-
CASASVANTEAFF,TGTGCCAGCGCCTCCGTGGCGAACACTGAAGCTTTCTTT,TRBJ1-1,TRBV12-3/TRBV12-4,-,once
CASSPRQNTGELFF,TGTGCCAGCAGCCCTCGACAAAACACCGGGGAGCTGTTTTTT,TRBJ2-2,TRBV9,-,-
CASSLSGPKNTEAFF,TGTGCCAGCAGCTTATCAGGGCCGAAGAACACTGAAGCTTTCTTT,TRBJ1-1,TRBV7-3,-,-
CASSDTRDRNEKLFF,TGTGCCAGCAGCGATACCCGGGACCGAAATGAAAAACTGTTTTTT,TRBJ1-4,TRBV3-1/TRBV3-2,-,-
CATSDPHPGQGKYQPQHF,TGTGCCACCAGTGACCCGCATCCGGGACAGGGGAAATATCAGCCCCAGCATTTT,TRBJ1-5,TRBV24-1,TRBD1,few
CASSRTLQGTNEKLFF,TGCGCCAGCAGCCGGACCCTCCAGGGAACTAATGAAAAACTGTTTTTT,TRBJ1-4,TRBV5-1,-,-
CASSSRDYEQYF,TGTGCCAGCAGCTCCCGCGACTACGAGCAGTACTTC,TRBJ2-7,TRBV5-6,-,-
CSVEGKQGTEAFF,TGCAGCGTTGAAGGGAAACAGGGCACTGAAGCTTTCTTT,TRBJ1-1,TRBV29-1,-,-
CASSLASGGGGSYNEQFF,TGTGCCAGCAGCTTAGCTAGCGGGGGCGGAGGCTCCTACAATGAGCAGTTCTTC,TRBJ2-1,TRBV7-9,TRBD2,-